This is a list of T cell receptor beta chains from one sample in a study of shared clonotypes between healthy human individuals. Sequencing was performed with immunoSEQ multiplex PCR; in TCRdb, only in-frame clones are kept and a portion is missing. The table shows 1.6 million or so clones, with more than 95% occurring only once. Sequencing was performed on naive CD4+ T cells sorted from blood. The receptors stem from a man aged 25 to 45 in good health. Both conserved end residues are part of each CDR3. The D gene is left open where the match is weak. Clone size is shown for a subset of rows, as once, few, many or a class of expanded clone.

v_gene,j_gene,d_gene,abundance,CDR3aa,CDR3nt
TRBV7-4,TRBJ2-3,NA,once,CASSLGPREDTQYF,TGTGCCAGCAGCCTTGGTCCCCGAGAGGATACGCAGTATTTT
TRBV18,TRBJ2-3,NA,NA,CASSWGSGADTQYF,TGTGCCAGCTCCTGGGGCTCGGGGGCAGATACGCAGTATTTT
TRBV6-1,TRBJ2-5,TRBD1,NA,CASSEWGTGEETQYF,TGTGCCAGCAGTGAATGGGGGACAGGGGAAGAGACCCAGTACTTC
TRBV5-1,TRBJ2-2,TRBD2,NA,CASSFSGGRGYDTGELFF,TGCGCCAGCAGCTTTAGCGGGGGGCGCGGATACGACACCGGGGAGCTGTTTTTT
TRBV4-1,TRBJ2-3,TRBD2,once,CASSRSGLAGYGDTQYF,TGCGCCAGCAGCCGGTCGGGACTAGCTGGGTACGGAGATACGCAGTATTTT
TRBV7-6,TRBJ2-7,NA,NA,CASSFDSSYEQYF,TGTGCCAGCAGCTTCGATAGCTCCTACGAGCAGTACTTC
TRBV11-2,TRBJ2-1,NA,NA,CASSLVGRGTRNEQFF,TGTGCCAGCAGCTTAGTAGGGCGGGGCACGAGGAATGAGCAGTTCTTC
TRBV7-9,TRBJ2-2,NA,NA,CASHLYTGELFF,TGTGCCAGTCACTTGTACACCGGGGAGCTGTTTTTT
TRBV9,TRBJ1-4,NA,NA,CASSVSQGQAHEKLFF,TGTGCCAGCAGCGTATCTCAGGGGCAGGCTCATGAAAAACTGTTTTTT
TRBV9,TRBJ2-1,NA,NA,CASSVAFQAGLYNEQFF,TGTGCCAGCAGCGTAGCTTTTCAAGCGGGTCTTTACAATGAGCAGTTCTTC
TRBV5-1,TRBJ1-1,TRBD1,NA,CASSPQGAGTEAFF,TGCGCCAGCAGTCCGCAGGGGGCGGGCACTGAAGCTTTCTTT
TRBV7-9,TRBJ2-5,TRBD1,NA,CASVEGGGETQYF,TGTGCCAGCGTCGAAGGGGGCGGAGAGACCCAGTACTTC
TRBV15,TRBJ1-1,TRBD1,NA,CATSGQRTGFPDTEAFF,TGTGCCACCAGCGGCCAAAGGACAGGGTTCCCGGACACTGAAGCTTTCTTT
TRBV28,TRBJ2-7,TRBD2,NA,CASSRGELYEQYF,TGTGCCAGCAGTCGGGGGGAATTGTACGAGCAGTACTTC
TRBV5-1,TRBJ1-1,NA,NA,CASSSTWDTEAFF,TGCGCCAGCAGTTCCACTTGGGACACTGAAGCTTTCTTT
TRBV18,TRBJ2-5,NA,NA,CASSPPGRAGETQYF,TGTGCCAGCTCACCACCGGGCAGGGCCGGGGAGACCCAGTACTTC
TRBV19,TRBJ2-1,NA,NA,CASSSFRDSQFF,TGTGCCAGTAGTTCCTTCCGGGACTCGCAGTTCTTC
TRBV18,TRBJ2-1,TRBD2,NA,CASSPLAGTSGKTSYNEQFF,TGTGCCAGCTCACCCCTCGCCGGGACTAGCGGGAAAACCAGCTACAATGAGCAGTTCTTC
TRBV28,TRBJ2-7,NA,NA,CASSPLPLEQYF,TGTGCCAGCAGCCCCCTTCCTTTGGAGCAGTACTTC
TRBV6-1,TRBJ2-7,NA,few,CASTEGLARTYEQYF,TGTGCCAGCACGGAGGGCTTAGCGAGGACCTACGAGCAGTACTTC
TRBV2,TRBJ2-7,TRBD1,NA,CASRNRGDYEQYF,TGTGCCAGCAGGAACAGGGGGGACTACGAGCAGTACTTC
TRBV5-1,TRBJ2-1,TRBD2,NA,CASSFDPAGVEQFF,TGCGCCAGCAGCTTTGATCCAGCGGGAGTTGAGCAGTTCTTC
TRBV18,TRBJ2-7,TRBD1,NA,CASSKGQGAVEQYF,TGTGCCAGCTCAAAGGGACAGGGGGCGGTCGAGCAGTACTTC
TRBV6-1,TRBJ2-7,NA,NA,CASSEAHPYEQYF,TGTGCCAGCAGTGAAGCGCATCCTTACGAGCAGTACTTC
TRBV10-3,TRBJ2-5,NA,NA,CAISESGQSETQYF,TGTGCCATCAGTGAGTCTGGCCAGTCCGAGACCCAGTACTTC
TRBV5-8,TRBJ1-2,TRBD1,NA,CASSPGQGLAGYTF,TGTGCCAGCAGCCCGGGACAGGGTCTGGCTGGCTACACCTTC
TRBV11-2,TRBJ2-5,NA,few,CASSLSDRQETQYF,TGTGCCAGCAGCTTATCTGACAGACAAGAGACCCAGTACTTC
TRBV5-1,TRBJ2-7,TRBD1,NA,CASSGTGLREQYF,TGCGCCAGCAGCGGGACAGGGCTTCGCGAGCAGTACTTC
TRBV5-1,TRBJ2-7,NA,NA,CASSLAGSYEQYF,TGCGCCAGCAGCTTGGCGGGCAGCTACGAGCAGTACTTC
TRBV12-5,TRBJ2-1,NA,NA,CASGRQGYEQFF,TGTGCTAGTGGACGCCAGGGGTATGAGCAGTTCTTC
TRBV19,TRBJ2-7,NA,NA,CASSMLGGVGEQYF,TGTGCCAGTAGTATGCTAGGCGGAGTAGGCGAGCAGTACTTC
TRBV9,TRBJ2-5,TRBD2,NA,CASSIQPSGSRGETQYF,TGTGCCAGCAGCATACAACCCAGCGGGAGTCGAGGAGAGACCCAGTACTTC
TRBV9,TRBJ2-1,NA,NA,CASSVTGLYYNEQFF,TGTGCCAGCAGCGTCACAGGGCTCTACTACAATGAGCAGTTCTTC
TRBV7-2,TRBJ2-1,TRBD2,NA,CASSPTSGDEQFF,TGTGCCAGCAGCCCGACTAGCGGGGATGAGCAGTTCTTC
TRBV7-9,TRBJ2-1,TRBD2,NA,CASSLGLLAGHDNEQFF,TGTGCCAGCAGCTTAGGTCTTCTAGCGGGACACGACAATGAGCAGTTCTTC
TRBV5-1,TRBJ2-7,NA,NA,CASSLYPEPTYEQYF,TGCGCCAGCAGCTTATACCCAGAGCCTACCTACGAGCAGTACTTC
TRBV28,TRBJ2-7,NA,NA,CASSLVNEQYF,TGTGCCAGCAGTTTGGTCAACGAGCAGTACTTC
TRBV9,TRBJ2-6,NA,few,CASSVQGSGANVLTF,TGTGCCAGCAGCGTACAGGGTTCTGGGGCCAACGTCCTGACTTTC
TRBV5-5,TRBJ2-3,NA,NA,CASSLRDTNLDTQYF,TGTGCCAGCAGCTTAAGGGACACCAATTTGGATACGCAGTATTTT
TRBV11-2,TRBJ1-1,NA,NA,CASSLFRGVLLNTEAFF,TGTGCCAGCAGCTTATTCAGGGGCGTTCTTCTGAACACTGAAGCTTTCTTT
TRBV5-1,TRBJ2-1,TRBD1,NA,CASSFEGADYNEQFF,TGCGCCAGCAGTTTTGAGGGGGCAGATTACAATGAGCAGTTCTTC
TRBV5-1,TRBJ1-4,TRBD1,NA,CASSPKQGAHGEKLFF,TGCGCCAGCAGCCCCAAACAGGGGGCGCATGGTGAAAAACTGTTTTTT
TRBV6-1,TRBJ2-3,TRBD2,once,CASEKSGRSTDTQYF,TGTGCCAGCGAAAAGAGCGGGAGATCAACAGATACGCAGTATTTT
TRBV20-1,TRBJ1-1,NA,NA,CSARIAEAFF,TGCAGTGCTAGAATCGCTGAAGCTTTCTTT
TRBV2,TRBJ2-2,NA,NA,CASSVGGELFF,TGTGCCAGCAGTGTCGGCGGGGAGCTGTTTTTT
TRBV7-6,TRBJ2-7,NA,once,CASSLGHAPLGEQYF,TGTGCCAGCAGCTTGGGACACGCACCCCTGGGCGAGCAGTACTTC
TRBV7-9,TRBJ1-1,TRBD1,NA,CASSSLDRDLTEAFF,TGTGCCAGCAGCTCGCTGGACAGGGACCTAACTGAAGCTTTCTTT
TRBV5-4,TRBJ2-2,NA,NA,CASSLAGSVTGELFF,TGTGCCAGCAGCTTGGCCGGGTCGGTCACCGGGGAGCTGTTTTTT
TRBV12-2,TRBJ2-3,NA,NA,CASRLEDRVRVTDTQYF,TGTGCAAGTCGCTTAGAAGACAGGGTGAGGGTCACAGATACGCAGTATTTT
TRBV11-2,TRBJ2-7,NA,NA,CASSLGTQYEQYF,TGTGCCAGCAGCTTAGGGACCCAATACGAGCAGTACTTC
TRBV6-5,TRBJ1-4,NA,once,CASSYWTATNEKLFF,TGTGCCAGCAGTTACTGGACGGCCACTAATGAAAAACTGTTTTTT
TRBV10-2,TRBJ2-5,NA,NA,CASSVSFGITETQYF,TGCGCCAGCAGTGTTTCTTTCGGCATTACGGAGACCCAGTACTTC
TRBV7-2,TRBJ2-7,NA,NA,CASSLVGGGTTYEQYF,TGTGCCAGCAGCTTAGTAGGGGGAGGGACAACCTACGAGCAGTACTTC
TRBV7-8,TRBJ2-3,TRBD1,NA,CASSFFRDRNTDTQYF,TGTGCCAGCAGCTTTTTCCGGGACAGAAACACAGATACGCAGTATTTT
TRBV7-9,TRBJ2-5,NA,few,CASSQGETQYF,TGTGCCAGCAGCCAGGGGGAGACCCAGTACTTC